The entry below gives a single T cell receptor beta chain sequence along with its context. What it binds is not known. The germline gives CDR1 SGHTA, CDR2 FQGTGA. Trimming shortened V by 2 bases and J by 6 bases, and 32 bases separated the two germline ends. There are 20 residues in the CDR3. Use of 60 Vbeta and 13 Jbeta primers characterized the PCR. Clones were sequenced by immunoSEQ multiplex PCR, and TCRdb holds only the in-frame ones, with some missing. Among about 170,000 clones listed, roughly 80% were seen once. This specimen comes from a study of cytomegalovirus exposure and HLA in healthy donors. Regarding the study as a whole: The only immune exposure information that was available was CMV serostatus. TCR beta chains numbering about 160 were designated cytomegalovirus-associated.

The sample consisted of PBMCs. The V gene is TRBV7-3, the J gene TRBJ2-7; possible D gene TRBD2, 7 bases. This clonotype was sampled from a man younger than 35 in good health and CMV-seronegative. The CDR3 DNA is TGTGCCAGCAGCTTACTTTTGCAAAGGGGGGGTGTGCAAAGAGGTCGCGAGCAGTACTTC. Translation gives CASSLLLQRGGVQRGREQYF.